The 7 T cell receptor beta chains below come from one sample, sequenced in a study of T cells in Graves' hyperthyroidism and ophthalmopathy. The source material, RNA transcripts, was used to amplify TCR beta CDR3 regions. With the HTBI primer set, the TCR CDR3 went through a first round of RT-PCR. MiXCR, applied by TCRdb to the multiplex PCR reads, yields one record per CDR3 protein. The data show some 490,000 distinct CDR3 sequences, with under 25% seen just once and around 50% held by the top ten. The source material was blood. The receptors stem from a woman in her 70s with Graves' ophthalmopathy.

DNA for the CDR3: TGTGCCTGGAGTCCCCGGATGGTTCCTAACAATGAGCAGTTCTTC. Translating gives CAWSPRMVPNNEQFF. The J gene is TRBJ2-1, the V gene TRBV30; D unclear. The germline gives CDR1 GTSNPN, CDR2 SVGIG (reference sequence). The CDR3 contains 15 residues. V lost 2 bases and J 5 bases, leaving 16 bases between the germline ends.

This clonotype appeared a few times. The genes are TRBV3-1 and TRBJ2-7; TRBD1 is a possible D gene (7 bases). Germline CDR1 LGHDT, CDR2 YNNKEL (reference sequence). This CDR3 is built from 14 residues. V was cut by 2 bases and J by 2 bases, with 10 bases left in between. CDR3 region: CASSQSGGPYEQYF. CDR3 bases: TGTGCCAGCAGCCAATCAGGGGGGCCCTACGAGCAGTACTTC.

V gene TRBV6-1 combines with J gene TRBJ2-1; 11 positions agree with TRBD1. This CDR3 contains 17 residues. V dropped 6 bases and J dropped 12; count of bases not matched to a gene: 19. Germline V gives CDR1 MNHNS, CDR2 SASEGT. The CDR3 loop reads CASSIRLLGTGGVAQFF. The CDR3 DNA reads TGTGCCAGCAGCATTCGACTTTTGGGGACAGGGGGGGTCGCGCAGTTCTTC.

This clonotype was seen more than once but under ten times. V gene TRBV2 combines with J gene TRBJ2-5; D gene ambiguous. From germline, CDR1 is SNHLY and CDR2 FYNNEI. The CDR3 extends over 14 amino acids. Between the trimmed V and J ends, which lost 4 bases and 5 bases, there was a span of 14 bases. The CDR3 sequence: CASSGRSLGETQYF. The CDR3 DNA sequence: TGTGCCAGCAGTGGCCGAAGTTTGGGCGAGACCCAGTACTTC.

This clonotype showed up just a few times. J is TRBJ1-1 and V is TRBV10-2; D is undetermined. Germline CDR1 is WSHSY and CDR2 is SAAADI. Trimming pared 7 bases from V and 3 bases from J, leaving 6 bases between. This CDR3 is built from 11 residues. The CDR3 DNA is TGCGCCAGCATGGAAGACACTGAAGCTTTCTTT. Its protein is CASMEDTEAFF.

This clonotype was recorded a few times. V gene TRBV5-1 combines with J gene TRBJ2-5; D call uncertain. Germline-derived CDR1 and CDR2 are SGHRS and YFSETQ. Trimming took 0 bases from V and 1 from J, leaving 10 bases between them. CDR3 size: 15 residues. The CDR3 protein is CASSLEVASQETQYF. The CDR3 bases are TGCGCCAGCAGCTTGGAGGTGGCCAGCCAAGAGACCCAGTACTTC.

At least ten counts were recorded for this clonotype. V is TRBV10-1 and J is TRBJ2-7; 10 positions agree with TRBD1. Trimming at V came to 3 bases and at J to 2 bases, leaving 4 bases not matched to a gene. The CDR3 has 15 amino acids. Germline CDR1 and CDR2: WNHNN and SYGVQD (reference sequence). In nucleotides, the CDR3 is TGCGCCAGCAGTGATCCCGGACAGGGGGCCTACGAGCAGTACTTC. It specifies CASSDPGQGAYEQYF.